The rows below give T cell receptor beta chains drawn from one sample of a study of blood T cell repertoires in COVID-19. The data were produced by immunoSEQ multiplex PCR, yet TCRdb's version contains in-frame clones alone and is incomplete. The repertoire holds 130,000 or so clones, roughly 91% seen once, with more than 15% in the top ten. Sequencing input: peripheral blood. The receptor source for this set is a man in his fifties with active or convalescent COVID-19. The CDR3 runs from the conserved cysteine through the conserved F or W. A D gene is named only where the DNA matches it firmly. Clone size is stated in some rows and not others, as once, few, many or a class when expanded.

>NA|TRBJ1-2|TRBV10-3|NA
CAISEGGDYGYTF
TGTGCCATCAGTGAGGGGGGGGACTATGGCTACACCTTC
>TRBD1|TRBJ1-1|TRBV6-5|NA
CASSYLTGGQEFEAFF
TGTGCCAGCAGTTACTTAACGGGTGGACAGGAGTTTGAAGCTTTCTTT
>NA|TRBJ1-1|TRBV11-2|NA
CASSLGGGGRNTEAFF
TGTGCCAGCAGCTTAGGGGGCGGGGGACGGAACACTGAAGCTTTCTTT
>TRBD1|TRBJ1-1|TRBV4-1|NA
CASSQGSPTGGLWTEAFF
TGCGCCAGCAGCCAAGGGTCCCCGACAGGGGGCCTTTGGACTGAAGCTTTCTTT
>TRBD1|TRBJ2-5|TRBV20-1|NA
CSASAGQGGGETQYF
TGCAGTGCTAGTGCGGGACAGGGGGGCGGGGAGACCCAGTACTTC
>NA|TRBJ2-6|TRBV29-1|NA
CSVAEVAGANVLTF
TGCAGCGTTGCAGAGGTAGCTGGGGCCAACGTCCTGACTTTC
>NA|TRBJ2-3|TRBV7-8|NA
CASSRRSVPPTDTQYF
TGTGCCAGCAGTAGAAGAAGTGTTCCCCCCACAGATACGCAGTATTTT
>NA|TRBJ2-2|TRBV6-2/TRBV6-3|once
CASSYGQVNTGELFF
TGTGCCAGCAGTTACGGGCAGGTGAACACCGGGGAGCTGTTTTTT
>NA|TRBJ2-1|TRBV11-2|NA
CASSLGGPYNEQFF
TGTGCCAGCAGCTTAGGGGGGCCGTACAATGAGCAGTTCTTC
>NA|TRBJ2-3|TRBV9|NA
CASSVGAGGLSDTQYF
TGTGCCAGCAGCGTAGGGGCAGGGGGGCTGTCAGATACGCAGTATTTT
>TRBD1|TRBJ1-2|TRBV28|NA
CASSSPGGNYGYTF
TGTGCCAGCAGTTCCCCAGGGGGCAACTATGGCTACACCTTC
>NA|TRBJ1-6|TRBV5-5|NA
CASSSGQAASPLHF
TGTGCCAGCAGCTCCGGACAAGCCGCTTCACCCCTCCACTTT
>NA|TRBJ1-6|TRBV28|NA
CASSFSGARDSPLHF
TGTGCCAGCAGTTTTTCAGGGGCTCGGGATTCACCCCTCCACTTT
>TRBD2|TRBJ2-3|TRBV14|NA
CASSRRLAGVADTQYF
TGTGCCAGCAGCCGTCGACTAGCGGGGGTGGCAGATACGCAGTATTTT
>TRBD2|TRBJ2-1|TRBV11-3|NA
CASSLDRGGAGYNEQFF
TGTGCCAGCAGCTTAGATAGGGGAGGGGCTGGCTACAATGAGCAGTTCTTC
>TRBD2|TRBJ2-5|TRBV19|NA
CASSIGSGTSGQETQYF
TGTGCCAGTAGTATAGGTTCCGGGACTAGCGGCCAAGAGACCCAGTACTTC
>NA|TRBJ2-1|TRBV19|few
CASSILGQGLDEQFF
TGTGCCAGTAGTATTTTGGGGCAGGGTCTCGATGAGCAGTTCTTC
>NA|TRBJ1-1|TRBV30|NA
CAWSPFAGALPGF
TGTGCCTGGAGTCCCTTCGCAGGGGCGCTACCCGGTTTT
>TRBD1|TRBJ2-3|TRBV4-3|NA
CASSQLGQASPTDTQYF
TGCGCCAGCAGCCAACTCGGACAGGCGTCCCCCACAGATACGCAGTATTTT
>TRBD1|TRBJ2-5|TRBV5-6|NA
CASSLPGQGQETQYF
TGTGCCAGCAGCTTACCAGGACAGGGCCAAGAGACCCAGTACTTC
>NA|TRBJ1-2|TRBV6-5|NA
CASSQGTGYTF
TGTGCCAGCAGCCAGGGTACTGGCTACACCTTC
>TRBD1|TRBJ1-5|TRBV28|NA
CASSGTGRGSQPQHF
TGTGCCAGCAGTGGGACAGGGAGGGGGAGTCAGCCCCAGCATTTT
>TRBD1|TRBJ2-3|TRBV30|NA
CAWSAIQGDTQYF
TGTGCCTGGAGCGCGATACAGGGGGATACGCAGTATTTT
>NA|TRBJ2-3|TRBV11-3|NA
CASSLGPNTDTQYF
TGTGCCAGCAGCTTAGGGCCCAACACAGATACGCAGTATTTT
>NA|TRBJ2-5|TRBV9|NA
CASSSPGGETQYF
TGTGCCAGCAGCTCCCCTGGGGGGGAGACCCAGTACTTC
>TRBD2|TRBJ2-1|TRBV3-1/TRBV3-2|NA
CASSQDLGPGLAANEQFF
TGTGCCAGCAGCCAAGATTTGGGTCCGGGACTAGCGGCCAATGAGCAGTTCTTC
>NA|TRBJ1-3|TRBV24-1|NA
CATSDPRGGPSGNTIYF
TGTGCCACCAGTGATCCCCGAGGGGGTCCGTCTGGAAACACCATATATTTT
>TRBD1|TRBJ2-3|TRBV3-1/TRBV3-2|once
CASSLADRGDTQYF
TGTGCCAGCAGCCTCGCAGACAGGGGGGATACGCAGTATTTT
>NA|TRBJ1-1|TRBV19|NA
CASSKGHLDTEAFF
TGTGCCAGTAGTAAGGGACATCTCGACACTGAAGCTTTCTTT
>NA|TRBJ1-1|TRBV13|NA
CASSFTDRSSTEAFF
TGTGCCAGCAGCTTCACGGACAGATCTTCTACTGAAGCTTTCTTT
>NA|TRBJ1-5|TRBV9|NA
CASSVVDRGPQHF
TGTGCCAGCAGCGTAGTAGATCGAGGGCCCCAGCATTTT
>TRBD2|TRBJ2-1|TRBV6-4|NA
CASSPLAAGGYNEQFF
TGTGCCAGCAGTCCTCTTGCAGCGGGGGGGTACAATGAGCAGTTCTTC
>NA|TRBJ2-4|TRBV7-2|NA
CASSPGLRVKNIQYF
TGTGCCAGCAGCCCGGGACTTCGGGTCAAAAACATTCAGTACTTC
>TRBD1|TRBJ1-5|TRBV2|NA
CASSEDRGISQPQHF
TGTGCCAGCAGTGAAGACAGGGGAATCAGTCAGCCCCAGCATTTT
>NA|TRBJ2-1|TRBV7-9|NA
CASSLGNSYNEQFF
TGTGCCAGCAGCTTAGGGAACAGCTACAATGAGCAATTCTTC
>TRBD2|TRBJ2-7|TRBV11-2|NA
CASSLRETSGPAYEQYF
TGTGCCAGCAGCTTACGAGAGACTAGCGGGCCTGCCTACGAGCAGTACTTC
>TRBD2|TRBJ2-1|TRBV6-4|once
CASSDYLLAGPYNEQFF
TGTGCCAGCAGTGACTACCTACTAGCGGGGCCCTACAATGAGCAGTTCTTC